This T cell receptor beta chain is drawn from a study of T cell repertoires in cytomegalovirus infection. MiXCR, applied by TCRdb to the reads, yields one record per CDR3 protein. This table holds under 150,000 distinct CDR3 sequences, 20% to 30% found once. Trimming removed 5 bases from V and 10 bases from J, with 21 bases in between. Germline V CDR1 and CDR2: MDHEN, SYDVKM. This CDR3 has 16 amino acids. Comments on this clonotype: What it binds is not known.

The specimen was PBMCs, sequenced either directly or after in vitro stimulation (not recorded which). The rearrangement joins TRBV28 to TRBJ1-6, with TRBD1 as a possible D gene (6 bases). The TCR sequence derives from a human donor in good health (CMV status not recorded). Some clones in this sample may be carry-over from other donors' samples. CDR3 coding DNA: TGTGCCAGCAGTCTATCCCAGGGGTTGGGGGGGTCACCCCTCCACTTT. Amino acids: CASSLSQGLGGSPLHF.